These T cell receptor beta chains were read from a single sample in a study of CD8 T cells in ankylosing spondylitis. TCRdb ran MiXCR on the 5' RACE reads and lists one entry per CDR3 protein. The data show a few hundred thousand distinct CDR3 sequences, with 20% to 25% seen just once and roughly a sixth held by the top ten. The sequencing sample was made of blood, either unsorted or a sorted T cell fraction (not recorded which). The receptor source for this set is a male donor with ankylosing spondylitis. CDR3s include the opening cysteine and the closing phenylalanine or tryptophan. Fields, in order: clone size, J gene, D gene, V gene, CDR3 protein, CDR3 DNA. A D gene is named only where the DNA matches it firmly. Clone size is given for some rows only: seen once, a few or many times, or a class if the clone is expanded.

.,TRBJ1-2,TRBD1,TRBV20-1,CSAQPGQGARGYGYTF,TGCAGTGCACAACCGGGACAGGGGGCCCGGGGCTATGGCTACACCTTC
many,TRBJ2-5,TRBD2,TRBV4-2,CASSQDLREVFETQYF,TGTGCCAGCAGCCAAGATCTTCGGGAGGTGTTCGAGACCCAGTACTTC
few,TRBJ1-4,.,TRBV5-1,CASSLLGGEKLFF,TGCGCCAGCAGCCTGCTTGGGGGTGAAAAACTGTTTTTT
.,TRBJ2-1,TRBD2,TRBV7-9,CASSLTSGKGEQFF,TGTGCCAGCAGCCTGACTAGCGGGAAGGGTGAGCAGTTCTTC
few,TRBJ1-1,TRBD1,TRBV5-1,CASSSGTDMNTEAFF,TGCGCCAGCAGCTCCGGGACAGACATGAACACTGAAGCTTTCTTT
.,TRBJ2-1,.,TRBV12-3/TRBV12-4,CASSLGQELYEQFF,TGTGCCAGCAGTTTAGGGCAGGAACTGTATGAGCAGTTCTTC
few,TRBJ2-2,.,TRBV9,CASSVELYWNTGELFF,TGTGCCAGCAGCGTAGAACTCTACTGGAACACCGGGGAGCTGTTTTTT
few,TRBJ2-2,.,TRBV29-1,CSVWSGANTGELFF,TGCAGCGTTTGGTCGGGAGCGAACACCGGGGAGCTGTTTTTT
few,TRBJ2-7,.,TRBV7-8,CASSLGAGVYEQYF,TGTGCCAGCAGCCTGGGGGCGGGGGTCTACGAGCAGTACTTC
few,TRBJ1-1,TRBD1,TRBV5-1,CASARQGAAEAFF,TGCGCCAGCGCAAGACAGGGGGCCGCTGAAGCTTTCTTT
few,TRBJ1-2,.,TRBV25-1,CASSELVGGYTF,TGTGCCAGCAGTGAATTAGTTGGTGGCTACACCTTC
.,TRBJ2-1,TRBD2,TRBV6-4,CASSEPGGSINEQFF,TGTGCCAGCAGTGAGCCGGGAGGGTCGATCAATGAGCAGTTCTTC
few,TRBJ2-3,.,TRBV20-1,CSAYRDKEYTQYF,TGCAGTGCCTACAGGGATAAGGAGTATACGCAGTATTTT
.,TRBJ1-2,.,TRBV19,CASSINSENYGYTF,TGTGCCAGTAGTATCAATTCAGAAAACTATGGCTACACCTTC
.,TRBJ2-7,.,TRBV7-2,CASTLGTAQTYEQYF,TGTGCCAGCACCTTAGGAACGGCACAGACCTACGAGCAGTACTTC
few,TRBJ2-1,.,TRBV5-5,CASSLQLVASNEQFF,TGTGCCAGCAGCTTGCAACTAGTCGCATCCAATGAGCAGTTCTTC
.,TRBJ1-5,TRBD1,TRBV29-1,CSVAGQSNQPQHF,TGCAGCGTTGCGGGACAGTCCAATCAGCCCCAGCATTTT
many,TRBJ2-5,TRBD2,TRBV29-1,CSGRLAEETQYF,TGCAGCGGCCGACTAGCAGAAGAGACCCAGTACTTC
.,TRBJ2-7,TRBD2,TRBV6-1,CASRPLAGVPYEQYF,TGTGCCAGCAGGCCTCTAGCGGGAGTACCCTACGAGCAGTACTTC
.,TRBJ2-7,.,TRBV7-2,CASSLASSANEQYF,TGTGCCAGCAGCTTAGCTAGCAGCGCGAACGAGCAGTACTTC
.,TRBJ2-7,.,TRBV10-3,CAIRPDSYEQYF,TGTGCCATCAGGCCCGACAGCTACGAGCAGTACTTC
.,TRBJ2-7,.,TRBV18,CASSPLIAAETSTKQYF,TGTGCCAGCTCACCCCTTATTGCGGCAGAAACTTCTACGAAGCAGTACTTC
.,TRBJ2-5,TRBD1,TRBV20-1,CSARESGTGGETQYF,TGCAGTGCTAGAGAGTCCGGGACAGGGGGAGAGACCCAGTACTTC
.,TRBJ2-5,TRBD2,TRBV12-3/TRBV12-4,CASSARLAGGQETQYF,TGTGCCAGCAGTGCCCGACTAGCGGGAGGCCAAGAGACCCAGTACTTC
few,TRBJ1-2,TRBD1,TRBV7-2,CASSLGGTGANYGYTF,TGTGCCAGCAGCTTAGGGGGGACAGGAGCTAACTATGGCTACACCTTC
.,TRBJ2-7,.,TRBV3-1,CASSHLSYEQYF,TGTGCCAGCAGCCATCTAAGTTACGAGCAGTACTTC